What follows is one TCR beta chain and its context. The table came from immunoSEQ multiplex PCR; TCRdb's copy has only in-frame clones and leaves some out. The data hold about 190,000 clones, with approximately 60% observed a single time. The source of the sample is a study of shared clonotypes between healthy human individuals. Germline V gene lookup returns CDR1 MDHEN and CDR2 SYDVKM. The CDR3 is 15 residues long. The junction had 4 bases not matched to a gene; V was cut back by 4 bases and J by 0 bases. What was sequenced was memory CD4+ T cells sorted from blood. Documented subset: CD45RA-negative fraction. This chain connects TRBV28 to TRBJ2-7, with TRBD2 matching 9 bases. The sequence was obtained from a man aged 30-40 years in good health. Here the CDR3 reads CASSSQRGDSYEQYF. CDR3 nucleotide sequence: TGTGCCAGCAGTTCCCAGCGGGGGGACTCCTACGAGCAGTACTTC. The full variable domain, completed using reference TRBV28 and TRBJ2-7, is DVKVTQSSRYLVKRTGEKVFLECVQDMDHENMFWYRQDPGLGLRLIYFSYDVKMKEKGDIPEGYSVSREKKERFSLILESASTNQTSMYLCASSSQRGDSYEQYFGPGTRLTVT.